Described below is a single T cell receptor (beta chain) sequence and its context. Method: immunoSEQ multiplex PCR; TCRdb's copy keeps in-frame clones and lacks some. Of 300,000 or so clones detected, 86% appear once; the ten largest clones hold 1.5% to 2%. This sample is part of a study of blood T cell repertoires in COVID-19. V lost 2 bases and J lost 4; bases outside the gene matches: 8. The CDR3 runs to 16 residues. CDR1 is MGHDK and CDR2 is SYGVNS in the germline V gene. The chain combines TRBV25-1 with TRBJ1-2; TRBD1 matches 9 bases. This TCR was sampled from a woman between 45 and 60 years old with acute or convalescent COVID-19. Material: peripheral blood. CDR3 DNA: TGTGCCAGCAGTGAAACTGGGGACAGGGAAACCTATGGCTACACCTTC. Amino acids: CASSETGDRETYGYTF.